One and the same sample provided the 29 T cell receptor beta chains below, sequenced in a study of T-cell memory formation after mild COVID-19. A single record per CDR3 protein comes from TCRdb applying MiXCR to the 5' RACE reads. The sample has about 110,000 distinct CDR3 sequences, over 13% seen once. Sequenced material: PBMCs or a T cell subset sorted from them (not recorded which). These receptors all stem from a man aged 18 to 30 who had mild COVID-19 (a few samples of this study predate the infection). Cell type and time point are not known.

The chain couples TRBV4-1 to TRBJ2-1, with 9 bases aligning to TRBD2. Germline values: CDR1 MGHRA, CDR2 YSYEKL. Trimming at V came to 0 bases and at J to 10 bases, leaving 10 bases not matched to a gene. The CDR3 is made up of 16 amino acids. The chain's CDR3 is CASSQEGRGGIWEQFF. CDR3 in DNA: TGCGCCAGCAGCCAAGAAGGGCGGGGGGGCATTTGGGAGCAGTTCTTC.

This clonotype was seen ten or more times. The chain uses TRBV5-1 and TRBJ2-3; 8 bases are shared with TRBD2. The CDR3 is 14 amino acids. V gave up 5 bases and J gave up 5 bases; unmatched junction bases: 7. Germline assignment: CDR1 SGHRS and CDR2 YFSETQ. The CDR3 reads CASRTGLVRDTQYF. The CDR3 DNA reads TGCGCCAGCAGGACGGGACTAGTGAGAGATACGCAGTATTTT.

This clonotype was recorded a few times. The V gene is TRBV27, the J gene TRBJ2-7; D may be TRBD1 or TRBD2 (5 bases each). The V end was cut by 8 bases, the J end by 3 bases, with 8 bases between. CDR1 MNHEY and CDR2 SMNVEV come from the germline V gene (reference sequence). This CDR3 contains 11 residues. CDR3: CASRGSYEQYF. DNA for the CDR3: TGTGCCAGCCGGGGCAGCTACGAGCAGTACTTC.

This clonotype has more than one count but fewer than ten. This chain uses TRBV9 with TRBJ2-3, with no clear D. The CDR3 covers 12 residues. Germline V lookup: CDR1 SGDLS, CDR2 YYNGEE. V was trimmed by 4 bases and J by 6 bases, leaving 9 bases between them. For the CDR3, the DNA is TGTGCCAGCAGCACTCCGGCGGATACGCAGTATTTT. This sequence encodes CASSTPADTQYF.

The chain employs TRBV9 and TRBJ2-3; 12 nucleotides align to TRBD2. The CDR3 runs 16 residues. J was trimmed by 8 bases and V by 0 bases; bases with no gene match: 7. Germline values: CDR1 SGDLS, CDR2 YYNGEE. CDR3 sequence: CASSVGKLAGGPTQYF. The CDR3 nucleotides read TGTGCCAGCAGCGTAGGGAAACTAGCGGGGGGTCCTACGCAGTATTTT.

V and J are TRBV12-3 or TRBV12-4 and TRBJ2-1, with D hard to call. With 6 bases removed from V and 0 bases from J, the gap between germline ends came to 12 bases. The CDR3 runs to 15 residues. The CDR3 bases are TGTGCCAGCAGGCCTCAGGATAGCTCCTACAATGAGCAGTTCTTC. Protein: CASRPQDSSYNEQFF.

This clonotype was recorded at least ten times. This sequence joins TRBV7-6 and TRBJ2-1; the D is unclear. The V end lost 1 base, the J end lost 2 bases, and 9 bases lay between the germline ends. This CDR3 is built from 15 residues. Germline CDR1 and CDR2: SGHVS and FNYEAQ. In DNA form, the CDR3 reads TGTGCCAGCAGCTTAGGGACCGCCCCCTACAATGAGCAGTTCTTC. This codes for CASSLGTAPYNEQFF.

The rearrangement uses TRBV7-3 and TRBJ2-3; tentatively, D is TRBD2 (6 bases). CDR3 length equals 15 residues. V gave up 2 bases and J gave up 1 base, with 10 bases separating them. Germline V lookup: CDR1 SGHTA, CDR2 FQGTGA. The CDR3 DNA is TGTGCCAGCAGCTTAGAAGGCGGGGGCACAGATACGCAGTATTTT. Translation gives CASSLEGGGTDTQYF.

This clonotype was seen at least ten times. The rearrangement uses TRBV29-1 and TRBJ2-7; 11 nucleotides agree with TRBD2. Germline CDR1 and CDR2: SQVTM and ANQGSEA. This CDR3 spans 16 amino acids. Trimming took 1 base from V and 3 from J; bases not matched to a gene: 8. The chain's CDR3 is CSVEGLETSGDYEQYF. The CDR3 DNA reads TGCAGCGTTGAAGGGCTAGAGACTAGCGGGGACTACGAGCAGTACTTC.

The sample holds a few counts of this clonotype. The rearrangement uses TRBV19 and TRBJ1-5; unclear D gene. V lost 3 bases, J lost 9 bases, and 6 bases lay in between. The germline V gene has CDR1 LNHDA and CDR2 SQIVND (reference sequence). The CDR3 runs 11 residues. The CDR3 coding sequence is TGTGCCAGTAGTATGGGTTCGCCCCAGCATTTT. It is translated as CASSMGSPQHF.

The chain combines TRBV12-3 or TRBV12-4 with TRBJ1-2; D unclear. V gave up 6 bases and J gave up 8 bases, with 19 bases separating them. The CDR3 is made up of 14 amino acids. CDR3 in amino acids: CASSRIPPTRGYTF. The CDR3 coding sequence is TGTGCCAGCAGCCGTATCCCGCCTACACGCGGCTACACCTTC.

The chain has TRBV19 and TRBJ2-3, with TRBD2 identical over 11 bases. There are 15 residues in the CDR3. J was trimmed by 3 bases and V by 7 bases; bases with no gene match: 6. From germline, CDR1 is LNHDA and CDR2 SQIVND (reference sequence). The CDR3 nucleotides read TGTGCCAGTAAGCCCGGGACTAGCGGTACAGATACGCAGTATTTT. It encodes CASKPGTSGTDTQYF.

The chain uses TRBV4-1 and TRBJ2-7; D not certain. The germline CDR1 and CDR2 sequences are MGHRA and YSYEKL. This CDR3 region has 14 residues. V was clipped by 1 base and J by 0 bases, with 7 bases between them. CDR3 DNA sequence: TGCGCCAGCAGCCAAGTTCAGGACTCCTACGAGCAGTACTTC. This gives the protein CASSQVQDSYEQYF.

This clonotype was detected a few times. The CDR3 coding sequence is TGTGCCAGCAGTTATGGCGGGACCCGGGAGCTGTTTTTT. It specifies CASSYGGTRELFF. The rearrangement links TRBV6-5 to TRBJ2-2; TRBD2 is a possible D gene (6 bases). The length of the CDR3 is 13 residues. Trimming took off 3 bases at V and 9 bases at J, with 11 bases between the two ends. Germline V gene sequence: CDR1 MNHEY, CDR2 SVGAGI.

This chain links TRBV2 with TRBJ2-3; 10 bases map to TRBD2. The junction had 22 bases not matched to a gene; V was cut back by 7 bases and J by 0 bases. CDR1 SNHLY and CDR2 FYNNEI come from the germline V gene. CDR3 size: 21 residues. The CDR3 DNA reads TGTGCCAGCATTCCCCACGATTCACTAGCGGGGTATAGCAAGAGCACAGATACGCAGTATTTT. This translates into CASIPHDSLAGYSKSTDTQYF.

In its sample, this clonotype is medium-sized. CDR3: CASSLLSPEYYNEQFF. The CDR3 DNA is TGTGCCAGCAGCTTATTGTCCCCGGAGTACTACAATGAGCAGTTCTTC. The J gene is TRBJ2-1, the V gene TRBV11-2; D call uncertain. Germline values: CDR1 SGHAT, CDR2 FQNNGV. The CDR3 totals 16 residues. With 2 bases removed from V and 3 bases from J, the gap between germline ends came to 14 bases.

This clonotype showed up just a few times. The V call is TRBV9, the J call TRBJ2-1, with D possibly TRBD1 on 5 matching bases. Deletions cut 4 bases from V and 1 base from J, with 18 bases between. This CDR3 spans 17 amino acids. Germline V gene lookup returns CDR1 SGDLS and CDR2 YYNGEE. The chain's CDR3 is CASSPSSTAQSYNEQFF. CDR3 nucleotide sequence: TGTGCCAGCAGCCCCTCGTCGACAGCTCAATCCTACAATGAGCAGTTCTTC.

In its sample, this clonotype was seen a few times. The chain has TRBV6-9 and TRBJ2-1, with D uncertain. The V end was cut by 8 bases, the J end by 0 bases, with 8 bases between. The CDR3 runs 13 residues. Germline values: CDR1 MNHGY, CDR2 SVAAGI. This CDR3 is CASGPSSYNEQFF. In nucleotides, the CDR3 is TGTGCCAGCGGCCCGAGCTCCTACAATGAGCAGTTCTTC.

The rearrangement links TRBV7-9 to TRBJ2-1, with a weak D call TRBD2 (6 bases). Germline lookup yields CDR1 SEHNR and CDR2 FQNEAQ (reference sequence). Trimming left V 8 bases short and J 0 bases short, with 14 bases between. There are 15 residues in the CDR3. In DNA form, the CDR3 reads TGTGCCAGCTCGTGGTTGGAGGGCTCCTACAATGAGCAGTTCTTC. Amino acids: CASSWLEGSYNEQFF.

The rearrangement joins TRBV5-6 to TRBJ2-5; D uncertain. Germline CDR1 SGHDT, CDR2 YYEEEE. This CDR3 spans 14 amino acids. Trimming cost V 0 bases and J 6 bases, with 12 bases left between them. The CDR3 is CASSLDGQLQTQYF. The DNA for the CDR3 is TGTGCCAGCAGCTTGGACGGCCAGCTACAGACCCAGTACTTC.

V usage is TRBV20-1 and J usage is TRBJ2-2; D is perhaps TRBD2 (5 bases). V lost 5 bases, J lost 6 bases, and 37 bases lay in between. Germline V lookup: CDR1 DFQATT, CDR2 SNEGSKA (reference sequence). CDR3 length: 21 residues. CDR3 sequence reads: CSALEKDFKSGGAIFPGELFF. The CDR3 DNA sequence: TGCAGTGCTCTAGAGAAGGATTTTAAGAGCGGCGGAGCTATTTTTCCCGGGGAGCTGTTTTTT.

This clonotype appeared a few times. This chain joins TRBV11-1 and TRBJ1-1, with 7 bases lining up with TRBD1. The V segment lost 5 bases and the J segment 0 bases; nucleotides outside the gene matches: 12. CDR1 is SGHAT, CDR2 FQDESV, per germline (reference sequence). CDR3 length: 17 residues. CDR3 loop: CASSLQGLASLNTEAFF. Here the CDR3 DNA reads TGTGCCAGCAGCCTACAGGGGCTCGCCTCTCTGAACACTGAAGCTTTCTTT.

This clonotype was counted between two and nine times. The chain joins TRBV4-2 to TRBJ1-4, with D tentatively TRBD1 (6 bases). The CDR3 covers 17 residues. V was shortened by 0 bases and J by 6 bases, with 17 bases between the two germline ends. Germline V gives CDR1 LGHNA, CDR2 YNFKEQ. Written as DNA, the CDR3 is TGTGCCAGCAGCCAAGATCCCCTTAGGGGGACGGATGAAAAACTGTTTTTT. Protein product: CASSQDPLRGTDEKLFF.

V usage is TRBV11-1 and J usage is TRBJ1-1; D is perhaps TRBD1 (5 bases). Trimming pared 4 bases from V and 0 bases from J, leaving 21 bases between. Germline CDR1 and CDR2: SGHAT and FQDESV (reference sequence). The CDR3 is made up of 18 amino acids. The CDR3 sequence is CASSSTVHDSLLNTEAFF. The CDR3 DNA reads TGTGCCAGCAGCTCAACCGTCCACGACAGTCTCCTGAACACTGAAGCTTTCTTT.

The V call is TRBV6-5, the J call TRBJ1-1, with a tentative D call TRBD1 (6 bases). This CDR3 is 15 amino acids long. Per germline, CDR1 MNHEY and CDR2 SVGAGI. V was cut by 1 base and J by 1 base, with 10 bases left in between. The CDR3 DNA reads TGTGCCAGCAGTTACTTCGGGGGGGCGAACACTGAAGCTTTCTTT. Its protein product is CASSYFGGANTEAFF.

The V call is TRBV7-9, the J call TRBJ2-7; TRBD1 matches 7 bases. V dropped 5 bases and J dropped 4; count of bases not matched to a gene: 11. CDR3 length equals 15 residues. The germline CDR1 and CDR2 sequences are SEHNR and FQNEAQ (reference sequence). The CDR3 loop reads CASSRLRQGYYEQYV. For the CDR3, the DNA is TGTGCCAGCAGCCGCCTCAGACAGGGATATTACGAGCAGTACGTC.

The rearrangement uses TRBV7-2 and TRBJ2-2, with TRBD1 as a possible D gene (5 bases). Trimming left V 2 bases short and J 2 bases short, with 15 bases between. This CDR3 has 17 amino acids. Germline CDR1 and CDR2: SGHTA and FQGNSA. CDR3 nucleotide sequence: TGTGCCAGCAGCTTACGCGTAGACAGTTCAAACACCGGGGAGCTGTTTTTT. This translates into CASSLRVDSSNTGELFF.

The chain recombines TRBV30 with TRBJ2-5; D ambiguous. Germline V CDR1 and CDR2: GTSNPN, SVGIG (reference sequence). V lost 1 base and J 1 base, leaving 4 bases between the germline ends. There are 12 residues in the CDR3. This chain's CDR3 is CAWSATQETQYF. CDR3 in DNA: TGTGCCTGGAGTGCCACCCAAGAGACCCAGTACTTC.

The V call is TRBV7-3, the J call TRBJ2-3, with D tentatively TRBD1 (5 bases). The CDR3 has 13 amino acids. The ends were cut back, 5 bases at V and 1 base at J, with 7 bases in the middle. CDR1 and CDR2 from the germline V gene are SGHTA and FQGTGA. CDR3 residues: CASSTQGTDTQYF. CDR3 coding DNA: TGTGCCAGCAGCACACAGGGCACAGATACGCAGTATTTT. The full variable domain, its missing parts supplied by reference TRBV7-3 and TRBJ2-3, is GAGVSQTPSNKVTEKGKYVELRCDPISGHTALYWYRQSLGQGPEFLIYFQGTGAADDSGLPNDRFFAVRPEGSVSTLKIQRTERGDSAVYLCASSTQGTDTQYFGPGTRLTVL.